This T cell receptor (beta chain) was documented in a study of blood T cell repertoires in COVID-19. The CDR3 contains 20 residues. Trimming cost V 4 bases and J 0 bases; bases outside gene matches: 17. Germline CDR1 reads LGHNA; CDR2 reads YSLEER. A single count supports this clone. TCRdb keeps only in-frame clones here, not all; method: immunoSEQ multiplex PCR. Of about 250,000 clones listed, nearly 90% are singletons. The J gene is TRBJ2-3, the V gene TRBV4-3; TRBD2 aligns across 9 bases. The specimen sequenced was peripheral blood. The TCR comes from a man between 18 and 29 years old with active or convalescent COVID-19. CDR3 residues: CASSRGPAGGRIPSTDTQYF. In DNA form, the CDR3 reads TGCGCCAGCAGCCGGGGGCCAGCGGGGGGCCGTATCCCAAGCACAGATACGCAGTATTTT.